Following are 10 T cell receptor beta chains from one sample sequenced in a study of blood T cell repertoires in COVID-19. Using immunoSEQ multiplex PCR, the repertoire was profiled, and TCRdb retains in-frame clones only, with some absent. The sample yields fewer than 120,000 clones, over 65% seen once. The sequenced sample was peripheral blood. The receptor source for this set is an elderly woman with acute or convalescent COVID-19.

V is TRBV28 and J is TRBJ1-6, with a tentative D call TRBD1 (6 bases). CDR3 size: 18 residues. The V end lost 3 bases, the J end lost 11 bases, and 26 bases lay between the germline ends. Germline V CDR1 and CDR2: MDHEN, SYDVKM. The CDR3: CASSFVGGREGILPPLHF. CDR3 DNA sequence: TGTGCCAGCAGTTTTGTGGGGGGGCGTGAGGGGATTTTGCCACCCCTCCACTTT.

The chain uses TRBV9 and TRBJ1-6; 7 bases line up with TRBD1. The CDR3 is 15 residues long. Germline V lookup: CDR1 SGDLS, CDR2 YYNGEE. The J segment lost 8 bases and the V segment lost 0 bases, leaving 5 bases of the junction unmatched. The CDR3 protein is CASSVDQGGYSPLHF. CDR3 nucleotides: TGTGCCAGCAGCGTAGATCAGGGGGGTTATTCACCCCTCCACTTT.

The genes are TRBV28 and TRBJ1-6; 8 bases are shared with TRBD1. The CDR3 has 15 residues. Germline lookup yields CDR1 MDHEN and CDR2 SYDVKM. Losses at the gene ends were 4 bases for V and 1 base for J; bases not matched to a gene: 0. CDR3 DNA sequence: TGTGCCAGCAGTTACAGGGGGTCCTATAATTCACCCCTCCACTTT. Its protein is CASSYRGSYNSPLHF.

The rearrangement joins TRBV18 to TRBJ2-7, with 9 bases aligning to TRBD2. Germline-derived CDR1 and CDR2 are KGHSH and LQKENI. V was clipped by 3 bases and J by 3 bases; unmatched bases: 6. The CDR3 length is 15 residues. The CDR3 DNA reads TGTGCCAGCTCACCCACCGGGACTAGCTACTACGAGCAGTACTTC. It yields the protein CASSPTGTSYYEQYF.

This chain connects TRBV27 to TRBJ2-7; maybe TRBD2 (6 bases). There are 13 residues in the CDR3. From germline, CDR1 is MNHEY and CDR2 SMNVEV (reference sequence). V was cut by 6 bases and J by 6 bases, with 15 bases left in between. CDR3 sequence reads: CASRPPAGGEQYF. The CDR3 DNA sequence: TGTGCCAGCAGACCCCCGGCCGGGGGCGAGCAGTACTTC.

This clone was seen only once. The rearrangement links TRBV7-9 to TRBJ2-2; 7 positions match TRBD1. Per germline, CDR1 SEHNR and CDR2 FQNEAQ (reference sequence). This CDR3 comprises 12 residues. Germline trimming cut 7 bases from V and 6 bases from J; bases unmatched to any gene: 2. Here the CDR3 DNA reads TGTGCCAGCATCCAGGGGGCCGGGGAGCTGTTTTTT. Protein sequence: CASIQGAGELFF.

In this sample, this clone turned up once. V and J are TRBV7-2 and TRBJ2-1; 8 bases fit TRBD2. CDR1 is SGHTA, CDR2 FQGNSA, per germline. The CDR3 loop spans 16 amino acids. With V trimmed by 1 base and J by 8 bases, 10 bases remained unmatched. The CDR3 DNA reads as TGTGCCAGCAGCTTAGGGTTAGCGGGAATGGTTGATGAGCAGTTCTTC. Translating it yields CASSLGLAGMVDEQFF.

This clone was detected a few times. V gene TRBV5-1 combines with J gene TRBJ2-3; TRBD2 matches at 11 bases. This CDR3 spans 16 amino acids. V shed 1 base, J shed 4 bases, and the junction held 5 bases outside the gene matches. The germline V gene has CDR1 SGHRS and CDR2 YFSETQ. For the CDR3, the DNA is TGCGCCAGCAGCTTGACTAGCGGGAGAGGTGCAGATACGCAGTATTTT. Amino acids: CASSLTSGRGADTQYF.

The chain combines TRBV4-1 with TRBJ2-7; 11 nucleotides match TRBD1. The junction had 8 bases not matched to a gene; V was cut back by 4 bases and J by 6 bases. Germline CDR1 reads MGHRA; CDR2 reads YSYEKL. This CDR3 comprises 15 residues. The CDR3 DNA sequence: TGCGCCAGCAGCCGAGACGGACAGGGGGCGCGCGAGCAGTACTTC. Its translation: CASSRDGQGAREQYF.

This chain links TRBV2 with TRBJ2-7; tentative D call: TRBD2 (5 bases). The germline gives CDR1 SNHLY, CDR2 FYNNEI. V dropped 10 bases and J dropped 0 bases, with 10 bases sitting between them. This CDR3 is built from 12 residues. The CDR3 bases are TGTGCCACCGGGATTAGCTCCTACGAGCAGTACTTC. Its protein is CATGISSYEQYF.